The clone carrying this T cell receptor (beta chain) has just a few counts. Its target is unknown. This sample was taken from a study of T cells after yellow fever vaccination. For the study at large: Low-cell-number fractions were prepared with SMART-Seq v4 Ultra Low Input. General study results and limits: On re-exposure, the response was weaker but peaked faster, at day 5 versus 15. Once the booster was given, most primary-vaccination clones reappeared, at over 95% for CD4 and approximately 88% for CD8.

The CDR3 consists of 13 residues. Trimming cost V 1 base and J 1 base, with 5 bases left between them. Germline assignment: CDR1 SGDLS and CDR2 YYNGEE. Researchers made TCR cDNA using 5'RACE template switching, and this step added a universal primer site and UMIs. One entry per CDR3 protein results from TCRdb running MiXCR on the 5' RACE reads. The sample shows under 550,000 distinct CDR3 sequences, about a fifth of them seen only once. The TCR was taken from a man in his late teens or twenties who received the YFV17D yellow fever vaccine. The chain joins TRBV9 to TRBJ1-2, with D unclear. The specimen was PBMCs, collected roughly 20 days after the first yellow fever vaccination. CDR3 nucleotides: TGTGCCAGCAGCGTACTGCTTAACTATGGCTACACCTTC. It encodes CASSVLLNYGYTF.